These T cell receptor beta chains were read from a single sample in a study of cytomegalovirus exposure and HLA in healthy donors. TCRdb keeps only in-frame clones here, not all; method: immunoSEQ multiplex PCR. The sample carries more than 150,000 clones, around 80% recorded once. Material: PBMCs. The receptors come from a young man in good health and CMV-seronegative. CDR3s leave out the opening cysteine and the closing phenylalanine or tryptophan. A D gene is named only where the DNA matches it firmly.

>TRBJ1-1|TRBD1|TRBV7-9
ASSPRDRGFRKGTEAF
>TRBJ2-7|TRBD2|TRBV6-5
ASSYSTSGNRYEQY
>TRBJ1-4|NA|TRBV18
ASSPRTTEKLF
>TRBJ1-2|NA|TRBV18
ASSRAGGANYGYT
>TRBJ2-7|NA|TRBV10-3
AISEPSTEFYEQY
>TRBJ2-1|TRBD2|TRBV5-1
ASSFGTSGGAGNEQF
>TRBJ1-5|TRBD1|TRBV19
ASRRDRGSSNQPQH
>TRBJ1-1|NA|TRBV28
ASSLIAEPGEAF
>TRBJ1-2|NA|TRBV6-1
ASSEAGGKYGYT
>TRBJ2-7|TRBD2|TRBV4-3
ASSQVTGGSYEQY
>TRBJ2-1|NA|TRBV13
ASSLQVIGEQF
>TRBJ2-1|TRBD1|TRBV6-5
ASRSDRGMYNEQF
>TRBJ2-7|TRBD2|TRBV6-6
ASSLAVDSYEQY
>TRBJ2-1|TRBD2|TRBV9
ASSTSGKLDEQF
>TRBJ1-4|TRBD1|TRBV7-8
ASSLVPGQINEKLF
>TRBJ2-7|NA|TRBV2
ASTRDSINSYEQY
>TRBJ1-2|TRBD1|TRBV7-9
ASSLAGAGGDGYT
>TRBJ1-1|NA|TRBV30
AWSTVMNTEAF
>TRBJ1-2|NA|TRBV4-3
ASSQDERSYGYT
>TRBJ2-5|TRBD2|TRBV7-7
ASSLGSGSSPETQY
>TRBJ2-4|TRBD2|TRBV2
ASGEGLAGGRNKNIQY
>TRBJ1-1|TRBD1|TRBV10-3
AISEWGQGTGTEAF
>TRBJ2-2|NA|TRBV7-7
ASSSTAYSTGELF
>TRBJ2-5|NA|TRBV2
ASSEEPMILASQETQY
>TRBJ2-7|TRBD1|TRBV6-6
ASSYGSGTVSYEQY
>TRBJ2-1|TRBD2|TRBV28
ASSLAGTSGLNEQF
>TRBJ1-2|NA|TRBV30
AWSTQVYGYT
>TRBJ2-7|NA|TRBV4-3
ASSFGTGYEQY
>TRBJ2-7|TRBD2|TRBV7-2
ASSFGISGGYEQY
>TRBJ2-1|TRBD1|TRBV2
ASSETGVVSNEQF
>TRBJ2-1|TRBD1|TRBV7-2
ASSLGFLGTGGRNEQF
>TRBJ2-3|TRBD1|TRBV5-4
ASSPTGGGTDTQY
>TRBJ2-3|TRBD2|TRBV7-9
ASSLVTAGWLRGTQY
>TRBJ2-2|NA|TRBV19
ASSIGQITGELF
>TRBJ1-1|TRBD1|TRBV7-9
ASHRGFLDEAF
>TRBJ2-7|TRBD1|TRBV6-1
ASRVDRGEGYEQY
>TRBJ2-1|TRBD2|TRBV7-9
ASSSRTSGFYNEQF